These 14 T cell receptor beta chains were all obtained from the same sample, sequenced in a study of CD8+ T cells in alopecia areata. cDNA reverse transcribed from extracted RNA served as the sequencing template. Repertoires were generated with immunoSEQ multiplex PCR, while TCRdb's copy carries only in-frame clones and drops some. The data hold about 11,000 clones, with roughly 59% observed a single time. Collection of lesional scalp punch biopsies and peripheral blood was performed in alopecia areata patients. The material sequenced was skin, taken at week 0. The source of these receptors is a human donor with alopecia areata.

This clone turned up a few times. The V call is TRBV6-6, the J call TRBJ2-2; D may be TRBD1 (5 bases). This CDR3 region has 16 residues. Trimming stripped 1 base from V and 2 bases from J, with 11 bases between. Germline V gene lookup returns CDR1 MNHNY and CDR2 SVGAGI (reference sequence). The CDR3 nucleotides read TGTGCCAGCAGTTACTACACAGGCCGTAACACCGGGGAGCTGTTTTTT. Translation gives CASSYYTGRNTGELFF.

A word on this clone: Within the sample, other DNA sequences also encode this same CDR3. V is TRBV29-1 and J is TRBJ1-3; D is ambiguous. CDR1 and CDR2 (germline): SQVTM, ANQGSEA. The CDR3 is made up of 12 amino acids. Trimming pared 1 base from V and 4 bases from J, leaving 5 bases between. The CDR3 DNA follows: TGCAGCGTTGAAGGAGGAGGAAACACCATATATTTT. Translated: CSVEGGGNTIYF.

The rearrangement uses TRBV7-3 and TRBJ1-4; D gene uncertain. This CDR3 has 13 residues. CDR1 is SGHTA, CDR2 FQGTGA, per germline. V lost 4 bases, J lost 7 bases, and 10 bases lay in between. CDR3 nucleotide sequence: TGTGCCAGCAGCTCTGGCAAGTCTGAAAAACTGTTTTTT. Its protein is CASSSGKSEKLFF.

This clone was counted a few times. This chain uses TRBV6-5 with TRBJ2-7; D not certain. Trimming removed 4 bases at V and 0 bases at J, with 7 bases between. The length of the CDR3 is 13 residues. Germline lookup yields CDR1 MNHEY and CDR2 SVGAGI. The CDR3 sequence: CASSSQLSYEQYF. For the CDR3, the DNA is TGTGCCAGCAGTTCACAGCTCTCCTACGAGCAGTACTTC.

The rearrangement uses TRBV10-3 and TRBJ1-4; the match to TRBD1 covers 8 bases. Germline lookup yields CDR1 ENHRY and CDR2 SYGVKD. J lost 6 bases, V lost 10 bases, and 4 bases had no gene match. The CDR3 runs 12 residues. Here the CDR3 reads CATNRGDEKLFF. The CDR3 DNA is TGTGCCACCAACAGGGGGGATGAAAAACTGTTTTTT.

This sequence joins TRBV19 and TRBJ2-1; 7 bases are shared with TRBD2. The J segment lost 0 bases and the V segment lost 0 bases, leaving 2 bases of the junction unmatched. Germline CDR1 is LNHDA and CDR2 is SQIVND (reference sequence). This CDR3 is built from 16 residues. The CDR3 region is CASSIDGGSSYNEQFF. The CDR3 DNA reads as TGTGCCAGTAGTATAGACGGCGGGAGCTCCTACAATGAGCAGTTCTTC.

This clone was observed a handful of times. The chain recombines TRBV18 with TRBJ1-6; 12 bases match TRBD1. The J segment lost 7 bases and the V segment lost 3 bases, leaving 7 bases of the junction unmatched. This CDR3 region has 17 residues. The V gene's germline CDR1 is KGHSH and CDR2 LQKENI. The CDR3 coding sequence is TGTGCCAGCTCACCGGGGACAGGGGGCCTGGGCAATTCACCCCTCCACTTT. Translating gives CASSPGTGGLGNSPLHF.

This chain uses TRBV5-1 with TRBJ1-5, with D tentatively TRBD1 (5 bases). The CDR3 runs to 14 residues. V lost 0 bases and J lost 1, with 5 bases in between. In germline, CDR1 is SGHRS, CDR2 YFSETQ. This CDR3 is CASSLEGSNQPQHF. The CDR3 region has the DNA TGCGCCAGCAGCTTGGAGGGGAGCAATCAGCCCCAGCATTTT.

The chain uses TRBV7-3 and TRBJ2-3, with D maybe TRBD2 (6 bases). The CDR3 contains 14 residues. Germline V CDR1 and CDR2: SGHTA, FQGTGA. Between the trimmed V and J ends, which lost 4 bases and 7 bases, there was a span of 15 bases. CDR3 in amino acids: CASSSSRDSNTQYF. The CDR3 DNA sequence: TGTGCCAGCAGCTCCTCCCGGGACTCGAATACGCAGTATTTT.

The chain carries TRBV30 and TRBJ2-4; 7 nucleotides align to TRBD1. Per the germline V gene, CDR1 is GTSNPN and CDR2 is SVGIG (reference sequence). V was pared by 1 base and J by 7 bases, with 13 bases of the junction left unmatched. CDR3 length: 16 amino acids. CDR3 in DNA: TGTGCCTGGAGTGCCCCATCCTACAGGGGAAGGAACATTCAGTACTTC. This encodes CAWSAPSYRGRNIQYF.

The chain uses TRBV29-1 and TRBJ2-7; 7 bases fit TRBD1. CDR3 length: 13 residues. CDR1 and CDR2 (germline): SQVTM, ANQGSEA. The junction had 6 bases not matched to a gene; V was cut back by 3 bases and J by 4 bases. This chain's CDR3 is CSVEDRFLYEQYF. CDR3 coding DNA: TGCAGCGTTGAGGACAGGTTTTTGTACGAGCAGTACTTC.

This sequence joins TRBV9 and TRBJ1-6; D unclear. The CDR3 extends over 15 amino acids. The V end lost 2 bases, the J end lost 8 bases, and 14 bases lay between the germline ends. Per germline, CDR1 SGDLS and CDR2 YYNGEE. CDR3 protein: CASSVLGSADSPLHF. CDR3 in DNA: TGTGCCAGCAGCGTTCTCGGGTCGGCGGATTCACCCCTCCACTTT.

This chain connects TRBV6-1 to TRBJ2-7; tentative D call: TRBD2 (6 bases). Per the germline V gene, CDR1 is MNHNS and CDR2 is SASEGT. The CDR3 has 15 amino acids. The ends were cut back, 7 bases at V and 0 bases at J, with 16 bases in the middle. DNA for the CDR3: TGTGCCAGCAAATGGGTAGCGGATAGCTCCTACGAGCAGTACTTC. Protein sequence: CASKWVADSSYEQYF.

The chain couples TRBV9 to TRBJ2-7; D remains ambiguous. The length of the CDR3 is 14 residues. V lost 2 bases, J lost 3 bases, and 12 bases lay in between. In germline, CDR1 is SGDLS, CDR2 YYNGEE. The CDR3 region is CASSVGQVYYEQYF. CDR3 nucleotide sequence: TGTGCCAGCAGCGTTGGCCAGGTGTACTACGAGCAGTACTTC. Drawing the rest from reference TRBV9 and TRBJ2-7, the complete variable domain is DSGVTQTPKHLITATGQRVTLRCSPRSGDLSVYWYQQSLDQGLQFLIQYYNGEERAKGNILERFSAQQFPDLHSELNLSSLELGDSALYFCASSVGQVYYEQYFGPGTRLTVT.